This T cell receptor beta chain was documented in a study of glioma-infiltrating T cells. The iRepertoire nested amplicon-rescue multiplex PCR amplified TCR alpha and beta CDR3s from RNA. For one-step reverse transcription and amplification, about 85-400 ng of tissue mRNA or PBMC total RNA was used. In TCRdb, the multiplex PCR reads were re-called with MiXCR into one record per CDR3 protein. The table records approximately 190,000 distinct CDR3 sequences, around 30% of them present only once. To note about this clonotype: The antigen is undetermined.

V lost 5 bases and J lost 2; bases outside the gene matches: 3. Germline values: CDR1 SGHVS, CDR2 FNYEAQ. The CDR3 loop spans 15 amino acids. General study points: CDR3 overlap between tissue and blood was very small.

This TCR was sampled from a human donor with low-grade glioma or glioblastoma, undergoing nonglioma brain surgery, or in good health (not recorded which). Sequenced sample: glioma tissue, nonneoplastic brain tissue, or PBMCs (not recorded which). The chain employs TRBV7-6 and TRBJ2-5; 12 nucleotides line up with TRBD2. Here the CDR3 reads CASSTGTSGQETQYF. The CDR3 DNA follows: TGTGCCAGCAGCACCGGGACTAGCGGGCAAGAGACCCAGTACTTC. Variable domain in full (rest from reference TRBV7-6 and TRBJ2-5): GAGVSQSPRYKVTKRGQDVALRCDPISGHVSLYWYRQALGQGPEFLTYFNYEAQQDKSGLPNDRFSAERPEGSISTLTIQRTEQRDSAMYRCASSTGTSGQETQYFGPGTRLLVL.